The 25 T cell receptor beta chains in this list originate from one sample, sequenced in a study of OX40 agonist ivuxolimab in advanced cancers. Some clones are missing from TCRdb's copy, which holds only in-frame ones; the method was immunoSEQ multiplex PCR. The sample has roughly 91,000 clones; approximately 94% are singletons. Sequencing was performed on CD4+ or CD8+ T cells sorted from blood, taken in a trial of the OX40 agonist ivuxolimab. Source of these receptors: an adult with an advanced solid tumor such as melanoma, head and neck, liver or kidney cancer.

The J gene is TRBJ1-2, the V gene TRBV5-1, with 7 bases matching TRBD1. CDR3 length equals 15 residues. Trimming cost V 2 bases and J 6 bases; bases outside gene matches: 10. Germline lookup yields CDR1 SGHRS and CDR2 YFSETQ. The CDR3 sequence is CASSLTGEPPNGYTF. The CDR3 coding sequence is TGCGCCAGCAGCTTAACAGGGGAGCCCCCAAATGGCTACACCTTC.

CDR3 nucleotide sequence: TGTGCCAGCAGTCCAGGGGCTTTACGGGAAGAGACCCAGTACTTC. Amino acids: CASSPGALREETQYF. The genes are TRBV6-1 and TRBJ2-5; a possible D gene is TRBD1 (6 bases). Germline V gives CDR1 MNHNS, CDR2 SASEGT. The CDR3 loop spans 15 amino acids. V was cut by 5 bases and J by 3 bases, with 16 bases left in between.

The gene calls are TRBV2 and TRBJ2-1; 9 nucleotides line up with TRBD2. CDR3 size: 15 residues. Germline lookup yields CDR1 SNHLY and CDR2 FYNNEI. With V trimmed by 4 bases and J by 4 bases, 5 bases remained unmatched. The CDR3 spells CASSGGLAYYNEQFF. The CDR3 nucleotides read TGTGCCAGCAGTGGGGGACTAGCATATTACAATGAGCAGTTCTTC.

The genes are TRBV19 and TRBJ2-7; 12 bases agree with TRBD1. This CDR3 comprises 16 residues. Trimming removed 6 bases from V and 7 bases from J; junction bases left unmatched: 13. Germline CDR1 is LNHDA and CDR2 is SQIVND (reference sequence). The CDR3 nucleotides read TGTGCCAGTAGCACTCTCCCGGGACAGGGGGCAAGGGAGCAGTACTTC. Protein product: CASSTLPGQGAREQYF.

The chain couples TRBV18 to TRBJ2-7, with 7 bases matching TRBD1. Trimming at V came to 1 base and at J to 2 bases, leaving 2 bases not matched to a gene. Germline V gives CDR1 KGHSH, CDR2 LQKENI. This CDR3 has 14 amino acids. The CDR3 region has the DNA TGTGCCAGCTCACCACTCAGGGGGACCTACGAGCAGTACTTC. Translated, it gives CASSPLRGTYEQYF.

The rearrangement joins TRBV5-5 to TRBJ1-4; tentative D call: TRBD1 (6 bases). The germline V gene has CDR1 SGHKS and CDR2 YYEKEE (reference sequence). V was trimmed by 1 base and J by 4 bases, leaving 20 bases between them. The CDR3 consists of 18 residues. This CDR3 is CASSLNPVRQGINEKLFF. The CDR3 nucleotides are TGTGCCAGCAGCTTGAATCCCGTTCGTCAGGGGATTAATGAAAAACTGTTTTTT.

This clone was observed a single time. V usage is TRBV4-1 and J usage is TRBJ2-1; 8 bases align to TRBD2. This CDR3 is built from 16 residues. V was pared by 0 bases and J by 2 bases, with 3 bases of the junction left unmatched. The germline V gene has CDR1 MGHRA and CDR2 YSYEKL. The CDR3 reads CASSQESSGAYNEQFF. CDR3 in DNA: TGCGCCAGCAGCCAAGAGAGTAGCGGGGCCTACAATGAGCAGTTCTTC.

This clone was observed once. The chain couples TRBV5-4 to TRBJ2-1; the match to TRBD2 covers 14 bases. The germline gives CDR1 SGHNT, CDR2 YYREEE (reference sequence). This CDR3 is 20 amino acids long. V was pared by 2 bases and J by 6 bases, with 16 bases of the junction left unmatched. The CDR3 spells CASSFPGTSGGPSPLNEQFF. CDR3 coding DNA: TGTGCCAGCAGCTTCCCCGGGACTAGCGGGGGCCCATCCCCACTCAATGAGCAGTTCTTC.

A single count supports this clone. The CDR3 spells CASSWDNDNNSPLHF. The CDR3 bases are TGTGCCAGCAGTTGGGACAACGATAATAATTCACCCCTCCACTTT. The chain uses TRBV6-5 and TRBJ1-6, with a possible D match to TRBD1 (6 bases). Germline CDR1 and CDR2: MNHEY and SVGAGI. The length of the CDR3 is 15 residues. The germline V and J ends were trimmed by 4 bases and 5 bases, with 12 bases remaining between them.

This rearrangement joins TRBV5-6 to TRBJ2-5, with 8 bases matching TRBD2. The CDR3 has 14 residues. With 4 bases clipped from V and 1 base from J, the junction kept 3 bases outside the gene matches. Germline CDR1 is SGHDT and CDR2 is YYEEEE. CDR3 region: CASSLRGGQETQYF. The CDR3 DNA reads TGTGCCAGCAGCCTTCGGGGGGGCCAAGAGACCCAGTACTTC.

The V gene is TRBV2, the J gene TRBJ2-7; D is possibly TRBD1 (5 bases). The CDR3 is made up of 11 amino acids. CDR1 SNHLY and CDR2 FYNNEI come from the germline V gene. V was cut by 6 bases and J by 2 bases, with 5 bases left in between. In nucleotides, the CDR3 is TGTGCCAGCAGGGGGCCCTACGAGCAGTACTTC. Its translation is CASRGPYEQYF.

The rearrangement links TRBV28 to TRBJ1-2, with 9 bases identical to TRBD1. This CDR3 has 14 amino acids. Per germline, CDR1 MDHEN and CDR2 SYDVKM. V was pared by 2 bases and J by 4 bases, with 2 bases of the junction left unmatched. As DNA, the CDR3 is TGTGCCAGCAGTTTACCGGACAGGGGCTATGGCTACACCTTC. Its protein is CASSLPDRGYGYTF.

V gene TRBV6-4 combines with J gene TRBJ2-3, with D possibly matching TRBD2 (6 bases). The germline V gene encodes CDR1 MRHNA and CDR2 SNTAGT. The CDR3 is made up of 14 amino acids. V was pared by 3 bases and J by 0 bases, with 7 bases between. CDR3 in DNA: TGTGCCAGCAGTGAGACTAGAAGCACAGATACGCAGTATTTT. Its translation is CASSETRSTDTQYF.

V gene TRBV10-3 combines with J gene TRBJ1-5; 8 nucleotides agree with TRBD1. CDR1 is ENHRY, CDR2 SYGVKD, per germline. V shed 3 bases and J 6 bases; nucleotides not matched to a gene: 4. The CDR3 has 14 amino acids. CDR3 in amino acids: CAISDADRVQPQHF. The CDR3 DNA sequence: TGTGCCATCAGTGACGCGGACAGGGTTCAGCCCCAGCATTTT.

V usage is TRBV4-1 and J usage is TRBJ2-1; 12 bases map to TRBD2. Trimming cost V 4 bases and J 6 bases; bases outside gene matches: 4. Per germline, CDR1 MGHRA and CDR2 YSYEKL. The CDR3 has 15 amino acids. Here the CDR3 DNA reads TGCGCCAGCAGCCTACTAGCGGGGGGCGTCAATGAGCAGTTCTTC. This sequence encodes CASSLLAGGVNEQFF.

The rearrangement uses TRBV9 and TRBJ2-1, with TRBD2 as a possible D gene (6 bases). The CDR3 totals 16 residues. Between the trimmed V and J ends, which lost 3 bases and 0 bases, there was a span of 13 bases. Germline V gene sequence: CDR1 SGDLS, CDR2 YYNGEE. The chain's CDR3 is CASSGLGGSSYNEQFF. Here the CDR3 DNA reads TGTGCCAGCAGCGGCCTCGGGGGAAGCTCCTACAATGAGCAGTTCTTC.

This clone was counted between two and nine times. The chain has TRBV5-1 and TRBJ2-7, with D unresolved. V gave up 3 bases and J gave up 5 bases, with 9 bases separating them. Germline V CDR1 and CDR2: SGHRS, YFSETQ. The CDR3 spans 12 residues. The CDR3 DNA reads TGCGCCAGCAGCTCCCCCGGGCACGAGCAGTACTTC. It specifies CASSSPGHEQYF.

The chain employs TRBV7-8 and TRBJ1-1; a weak D match, TRBD1 (5 bases). Germline-derived CDR1 and CDR2 are SGHVS and FQNEAQ. The CDR3 covers 14 residues. Trimming took 1 base from V and 1 from J, leaving 7 bases between them. CDR3 in DNA: TGTGCCAGCAGCTTAGGGGGGGGGAACACTGAAGCTTTCTTT. Translation gives CASSLGGGNTEAFF.

CDR3 sequence reads: CASGPGGSDTQYF. The CDR3 DNA sequence: TGTGCCAGCGGCCCGGGGGGGTCAGATACGCAGTATTTT. This rearrangement joins TRBV5-4 to TRBJ2-3, with 8 bases lining up with TRBD2. The CDR3 has 13 amino acids. The junction had 5 bases not matched to a gene; V was cut back by 7 bases and J by 4 bases. Germline CDR1 and CDR2: SGHNT and YYREEE (reference sequence). The entire variable domain, with the rest obtained from reference TRBV5-4 and TRBJ2-3, is as follows: ETGVTQSPTHLIKTRGQQVTLRCSSQSGHNTVSWYQQALGQGPQFIFQYYREEENGRGNFPPRFSGLQFPNYSSELNVNALELDDSALYLCASGPGGSDTQYFGPGTRLTVL.

This clone was counted a single time. This chain links TRBV5-1 with TRBJ2-2, with D possibly matching TRBD2 (5 bases). With 4 bases removed from V and 1 base from J, the gap between germline ends came to 14 bases. Germline CDR1 and CDR2: SGHRS and YFSETQ. The CDR3 totals 16 residues. For the CDR3, the DNA is TGCGCCAGCAGCATACGGGATCCGGAGAACACCGGGGAGCTGTTTTTT. It encodes CASSIRDPENTGELFF.

The chain combines TRBV19 with TRBJ1-1; no clear D. Trimming cost V 6 bases and J 3 bases, with 14 bases left between them. The CDR3 totals 14 residues. Germline values: CDR1 LNHDA, CDR2 SQIVND (reference sequence). CDR3 nucleotides: TGTGCCAGTAGCCTGACTGGTCGGTACACTGAAGCTTTCTTT. Protein: CASSLTGRYTEAFF.

This chain links TRBV9 with TRBJ2-1; TRBD1 is a possible D gene (6 bases). The germline V and J ends were trimmed by 3 bases and 4 bases, with 17 bases remaining between them. Germline loops: CDR1 SGDLS, CDR2 YYNGEE. CDR3 length: 16 amino acids. This chain's CDR3 is CASSAQGFDSYNEQFF. CDR3 sequence (DNA): TGTGCCAGCAGCGCACAGGGTTTTGACTCTTACAATGAGCAGTTCTTC.

The chain couples TRBV7-2 to TRBJ2-7; 8 bases map to TRBD2. Trimming removed 2 bases from V and 5 bases from J; junction bases left unmatched: 2. The CDR3 is 13 amino acids. The germline V gene has CDR1 SGHTA and CDR2 FQGNSA. CDR3 in amino acids: CASSLTGRDEQYF. CDR3 DNA: TGTGCCAGCAGCTTAACCGGGAGGGACGAGCAGTACTTC.

The chain employs TRBV19 and TRBJ1-2, with 9 bases that match TRBD1. CDR1 and CDR2 (germline): LNHDA, SQIVND (reference sequence). Trimming cost V 7 bases and J 3 bases; bases outside gene matches: 15. This CDR3 has 17 amino acids. The CDR3 spells CASILSGTGMGYYGYTF. DNA of the CDR3: TGTGCCAGTATCCTCTCCGGGACAGGGATGGGGTACTATGGCTACACCTTC. Complete variable domain (other parts from reference TRBV19 and TRBJ1-2): DGGITQSPKYLFRKEGQNVTLSCEQNLNHDAMYWYRQDPGQGLRLIYYSQIVNDFQKGDIAEGYSVSREKKESFPLTVTSAQKNPTAFYLCASILSGTGMGYYGYTFGSGTRLTVV.

V and J are TRBV27 and TRBJ2-7; D is unclear. V lost 1 base, J lost 2 bases, and 6 bases lay in between. From germline, CDR1 is MNHEY and CDR2 SMNVEV (reference sequence). There are 13 residues in the CDR3. The CDR3 bases are TGTGCCAGCAGTTTATACCAGACCTACGAGCAGTACTTC. It codes for CASSLYQTYEQYF.